The present T cell receptor (beta chain) was sequenced within a study of early T cells in non-severe SARS-CoV-2 infection. Looking at the study overall: Sequenced material consisted of bulk RNA (from unsorted whole blood), and chains were unpaired.

Unique molecular identifiers were affixed to single, distinct cDNA molecules. MiXCR, run by TCRdb on the 5' RACE reads, gives a single entry per CDR3 protein. The table records tens of thousands of distinct CDR3 sequences, 7% to 7.5% of them present only once. V lost 5 bases and J lost 9; bases outside the gene matches: 12. This CDR3 spans 15 amino acids. From germline, CDR1 is SQVTM and CDR2 ANQGSEA. Study-wide results and caveats: Private and CD4 specificities were missed by VDJdb matching, which favored anti-spike CD8 responses.

This clonotype was seen at least ten times. What it recognizes is unknown. The sample consisted of whole blood. J is TRBJ2-1 and V is TRBV29-1; 11 positions agree with TRBD2. This clonotype was sampled from an adult who was a healthcare worker with PCR-confirmed SARS-CoV-2 infection or an uninfected control (not recorded which). CDR3 loop: CSVPILAGGRGEQFF. CDR3 bases: TGCAGCGTTCCCATTCTAGCGGGGGGCAGGGGTGAGCAGTTCTTC.